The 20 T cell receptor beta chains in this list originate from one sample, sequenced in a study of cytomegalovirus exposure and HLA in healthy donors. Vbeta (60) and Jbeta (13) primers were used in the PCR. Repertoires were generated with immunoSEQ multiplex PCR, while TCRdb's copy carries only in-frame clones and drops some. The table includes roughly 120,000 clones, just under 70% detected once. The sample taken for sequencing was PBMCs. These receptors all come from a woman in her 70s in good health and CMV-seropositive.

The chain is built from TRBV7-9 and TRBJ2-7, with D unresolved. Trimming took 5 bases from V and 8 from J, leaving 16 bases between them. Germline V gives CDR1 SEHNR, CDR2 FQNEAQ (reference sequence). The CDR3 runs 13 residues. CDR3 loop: CASSQVSAGKQYF. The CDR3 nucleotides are TGTGCCAGCAGCCAAGTCAGTGCTGGTAAGCAGTACTTC.

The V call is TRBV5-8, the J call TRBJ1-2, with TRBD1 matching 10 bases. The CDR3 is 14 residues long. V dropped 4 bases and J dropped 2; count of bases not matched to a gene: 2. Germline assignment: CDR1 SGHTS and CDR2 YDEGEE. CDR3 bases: TGTGCCAGCAGCCGGGGACAGGGGAACTATGGCTACACCTTC. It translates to CASSRGQGNYGYTF.

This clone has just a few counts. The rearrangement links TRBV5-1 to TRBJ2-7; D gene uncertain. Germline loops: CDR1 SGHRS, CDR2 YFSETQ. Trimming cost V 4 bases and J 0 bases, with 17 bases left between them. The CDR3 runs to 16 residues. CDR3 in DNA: TGCGCCAGCAGCGGATACCACAGTAGTCCCTCCTACGAGCAGTACTTC. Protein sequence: CASSGYHSSPSYEQYF.

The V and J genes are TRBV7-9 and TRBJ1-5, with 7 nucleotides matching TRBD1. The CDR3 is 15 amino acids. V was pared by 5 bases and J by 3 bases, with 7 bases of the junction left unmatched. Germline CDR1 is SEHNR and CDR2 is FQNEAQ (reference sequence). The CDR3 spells CASSLGGTVNQPQHF. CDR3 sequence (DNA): TGTGCCAGCAGCCTAGGGGGGACAGTCAATCAGCCCCAGCATTTT.

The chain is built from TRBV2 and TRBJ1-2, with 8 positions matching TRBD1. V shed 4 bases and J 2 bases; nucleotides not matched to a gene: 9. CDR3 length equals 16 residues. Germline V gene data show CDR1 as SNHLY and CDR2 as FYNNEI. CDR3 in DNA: TGTGCCAGCAGTGGGGGGACAGGCCGAACCAACTATGGCTACACCTTC. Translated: CASSGGTGRTNYGYTF.

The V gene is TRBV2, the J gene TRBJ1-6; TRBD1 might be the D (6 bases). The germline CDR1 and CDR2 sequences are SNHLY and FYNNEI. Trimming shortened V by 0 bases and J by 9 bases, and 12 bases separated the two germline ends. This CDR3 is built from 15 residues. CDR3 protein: CASSEAVRGISPLHF. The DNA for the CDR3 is TGTGCCAGCAGTGAAGCGGTTAGGGGGATTTCACCCCTCCACTTT.

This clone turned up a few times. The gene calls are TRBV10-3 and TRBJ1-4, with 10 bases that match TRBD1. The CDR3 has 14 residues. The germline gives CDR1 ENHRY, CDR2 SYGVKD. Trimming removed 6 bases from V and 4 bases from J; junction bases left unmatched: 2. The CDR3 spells CAIRGTGVNEKLFF. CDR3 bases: TGTGCCATCAGGGGGACAGGGGTTAATGAAAAACTGTTTTTT.

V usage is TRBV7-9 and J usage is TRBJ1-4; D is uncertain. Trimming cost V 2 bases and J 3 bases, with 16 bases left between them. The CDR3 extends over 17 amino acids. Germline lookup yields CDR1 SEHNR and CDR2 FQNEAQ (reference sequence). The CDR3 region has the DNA TGTGCCAGCAGCTTACCGCGGTTGGGTCGGGCTAATGAAAAACTGTTTTTT. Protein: CASSLPRLGRANEKLFF.

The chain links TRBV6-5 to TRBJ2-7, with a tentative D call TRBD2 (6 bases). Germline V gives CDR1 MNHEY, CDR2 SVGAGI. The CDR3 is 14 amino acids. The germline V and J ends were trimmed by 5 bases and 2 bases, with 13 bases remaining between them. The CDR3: CASSPSGEPYEQYF. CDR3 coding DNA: TGTGCCAGCAGTCCCTCGGGGGAGCCCTACGAGCAGTACTTC.

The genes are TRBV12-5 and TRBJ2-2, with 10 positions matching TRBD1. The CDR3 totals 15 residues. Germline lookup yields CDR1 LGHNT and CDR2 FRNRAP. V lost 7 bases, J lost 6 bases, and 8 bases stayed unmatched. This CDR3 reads CASALDRGMAGELFF. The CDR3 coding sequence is TGTGCTAGTGCCCTGGACAGGGGGATGGCCGGGGAGCTGTTTTTT.

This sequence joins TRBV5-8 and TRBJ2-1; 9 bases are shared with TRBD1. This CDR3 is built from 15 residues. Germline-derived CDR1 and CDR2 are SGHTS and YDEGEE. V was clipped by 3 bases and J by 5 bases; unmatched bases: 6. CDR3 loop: CASSSTGTGNNEQFF. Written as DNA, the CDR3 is TGTGCCAGCAGCTCCACCGGGACAGGGAACAATGAGCAGTTCTTC.

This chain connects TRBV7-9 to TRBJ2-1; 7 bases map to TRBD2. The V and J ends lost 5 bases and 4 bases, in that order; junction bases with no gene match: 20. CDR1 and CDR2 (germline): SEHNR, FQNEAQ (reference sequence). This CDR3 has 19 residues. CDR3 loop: CASSQTSVDPQQSYNEQFF. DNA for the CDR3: TGTGCCAGCAGCCAAACTAGCGTAGACCCCCAACAAAGTTACAATGAGCAGTTCTTC. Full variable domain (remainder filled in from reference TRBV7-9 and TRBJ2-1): DTGVSQNPRHKITKRGQNVTFRCDPISEHNRLYWYRQTLGQGPEFLTYFQNEAQLEKSRLLSDRFSAERPKGSFSTLEIQRTEQGDSAMYLCASSQTSVDPQQSYNEQFFGPGTRLTVL.

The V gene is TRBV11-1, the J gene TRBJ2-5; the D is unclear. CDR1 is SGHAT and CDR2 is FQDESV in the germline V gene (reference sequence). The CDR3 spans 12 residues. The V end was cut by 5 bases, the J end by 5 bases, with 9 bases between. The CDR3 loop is CASSLSVETQYF. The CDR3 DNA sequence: TGTGCCAGCAGCCTGAGCGTCGAGACCCAGTACTTC. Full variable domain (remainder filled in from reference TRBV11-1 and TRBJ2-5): EAEVAQSPRYKITEKSQAVAFWCDPISGHATLYWYRQILGQGPELLVQFQDESVVDDSQLPKDRFSAERLKGVDSTLKIQPAELGDSAMYLCASSLSVETQYFGPGTRLLVL.

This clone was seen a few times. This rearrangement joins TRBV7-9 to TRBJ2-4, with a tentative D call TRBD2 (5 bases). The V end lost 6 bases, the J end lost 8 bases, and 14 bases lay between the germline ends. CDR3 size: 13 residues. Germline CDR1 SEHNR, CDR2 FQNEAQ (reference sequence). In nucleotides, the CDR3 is TGTGCCAGCAGTCGGGATCCCCGGGACATTCAGTACTTC. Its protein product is CASSRDPRDIQYF.

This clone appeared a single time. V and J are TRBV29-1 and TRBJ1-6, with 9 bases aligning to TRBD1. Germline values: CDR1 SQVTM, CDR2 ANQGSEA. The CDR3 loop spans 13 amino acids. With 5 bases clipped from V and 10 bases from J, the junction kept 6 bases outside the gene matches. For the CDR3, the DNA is TGCAGCGTTAGAGGGGACAGGGACTCACCCCTCCACTTT. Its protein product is CSVRGDRDSPLHF.

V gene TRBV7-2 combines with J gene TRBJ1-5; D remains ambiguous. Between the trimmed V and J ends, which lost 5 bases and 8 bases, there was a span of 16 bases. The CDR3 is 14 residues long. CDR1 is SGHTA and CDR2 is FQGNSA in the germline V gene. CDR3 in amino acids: CASSLYGVTEPQHF. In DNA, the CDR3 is TGTGCCAGCAGCCTATACGGGGTTACTGAGCCCCAGCATTTT.

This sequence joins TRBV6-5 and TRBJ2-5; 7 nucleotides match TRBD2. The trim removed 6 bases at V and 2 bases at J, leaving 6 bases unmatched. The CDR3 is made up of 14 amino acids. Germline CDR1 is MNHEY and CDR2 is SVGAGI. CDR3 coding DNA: TGTGCCAGCAGGGACGGACTAGTTCAAGAGACCCAGTACTTC. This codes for CASRDGLVQETQYF.

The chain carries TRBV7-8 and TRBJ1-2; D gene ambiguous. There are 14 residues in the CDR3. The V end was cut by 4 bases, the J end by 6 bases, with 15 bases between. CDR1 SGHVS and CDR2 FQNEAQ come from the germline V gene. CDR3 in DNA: TGTGCCAGCAGCTCCAGCGGTTCGGGGAATGGCTACACCTTC. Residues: CASSSSGSGNGYTF.

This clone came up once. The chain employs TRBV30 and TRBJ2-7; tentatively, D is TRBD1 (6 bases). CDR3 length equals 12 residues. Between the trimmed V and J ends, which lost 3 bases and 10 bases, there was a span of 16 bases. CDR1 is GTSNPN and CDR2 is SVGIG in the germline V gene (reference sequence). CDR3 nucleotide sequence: TGTGCCTGGAGCGGTCCCTCGGACAGCCAGTACTTC. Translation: CAWSGPSDSQYF. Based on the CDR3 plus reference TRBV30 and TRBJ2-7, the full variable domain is SQTIHQWPATLVQPVGSPLSLECTVEGTSNPNLYWYRQAAGRGLQLLFYSVGIGQISSEVPQNLSASRPQDRQFILSSKKLLLSDSGFYLCAWSGPSDSQYFGPGTRLTVT.

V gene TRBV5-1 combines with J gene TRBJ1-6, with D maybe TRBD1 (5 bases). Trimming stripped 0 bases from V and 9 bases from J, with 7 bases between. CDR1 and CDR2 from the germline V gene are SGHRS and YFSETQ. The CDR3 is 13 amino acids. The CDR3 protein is CASSLEGFSPLHF. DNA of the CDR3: TGCGCCAGCAGCTTGGAGGGGTTTTCACCCCTCCACTTT.